This TCR beta chain was captured in a study of cytomegalovirus exposure and HLA in healthy donors. As to this clone: Its antigen is undetermined.

This CDR3 is built from 15 residues. Looked up from germline, CDR1 is MDHEN and CDR2 is SYDVKM. V lost 1 base to trimming and J lost 0 bases, with 7 bases between them. Study-wide findings and caveats: In vitro experiments confirmed that three CMV-associated chains were specific for CMV antigens.

Both 60 Vbeta primers and 13 Jbeta primers went into the PCR. The assay was immunoSEQ multiplex PCR, and TCRdb's table has in-frame clones only and misses some. Altogether 110,000 to 150,000 clones are present, 80% being singletons, with the ten largest covering 1.2%. V is TRBV28 and J is TRBJ1-5, with D uncertain. This receptor was obtained from a female donor in good health and CMV-seronegative. The sample taken for sequencing was PBMCs. CDR3 loop: CASSLSVDSNQPQHF. The CDR3 coding sequence is TGTGCCAGCAGTTTATCAGTCGATAGCAATCAGCCCCAGCATTTT.